Reported below is one T cell receptor (beta chain). What it binds is unknown. This specimen belongs to a study of OX40 agonist ivuxolimab in advanced cancers. Study background: At 0.01 to 10 mg/kg, ivuxolimab was administered intravenously to patients every 2 weeks.

Some clones are missing from TCRdb's copy, which holds only in-frame ones; the method was immunoSEQ multiplex PCR. This sample yields about 55,000 clones, of which roughly 90% are seen a single time; 6.9% belongs to the top ten. Overall study results and limits: Low normalized clonal expansion also occurred in some nonresponding patients. Compared with CD4+, CD8+ T cells on average had more expanded clones.

The V segment lost 6 bases and the J segment 10 bases; nucleotides outside the gene matches: 16. The CDR3 length is 16 residues. Germline V CDR1 and CDR2: MNHEY, SMNVEV (reference sequence). The genes are TRBV27 and TRBJ2-1, with TRBD2 matching 9 bases. The TCR comes from an adult with an advanced solid tumor such as melanoma, head and neck, liver or kidney cancer. The input for sequencing was CD4+ or CD8+ T cells sorted from blood, taken in a trial of the OX40 agonist ivuxolimab. DNA for the CDR3: TGTGCCAGCAGCGAGGTCGGTTCGGGACTAGCAGGGGAGCAGTTCTTC. Encoded protein: CASSEVGSGLAGEQFF.